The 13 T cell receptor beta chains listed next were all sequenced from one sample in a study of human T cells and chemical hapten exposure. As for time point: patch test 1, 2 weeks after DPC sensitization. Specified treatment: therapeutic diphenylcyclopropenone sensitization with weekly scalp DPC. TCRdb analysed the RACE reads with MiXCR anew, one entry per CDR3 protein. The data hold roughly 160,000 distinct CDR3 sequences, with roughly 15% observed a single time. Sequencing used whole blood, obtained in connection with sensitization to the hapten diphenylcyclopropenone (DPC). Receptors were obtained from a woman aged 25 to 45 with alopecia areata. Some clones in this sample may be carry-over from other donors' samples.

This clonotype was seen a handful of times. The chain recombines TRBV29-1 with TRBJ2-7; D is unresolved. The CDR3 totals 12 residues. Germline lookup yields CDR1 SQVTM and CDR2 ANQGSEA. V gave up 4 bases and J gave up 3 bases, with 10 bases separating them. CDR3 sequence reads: CSVAAGNYEQYF. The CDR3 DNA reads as TGCAGCGTTGCGGCTGGAAACTACGAGCAGTACTTC.

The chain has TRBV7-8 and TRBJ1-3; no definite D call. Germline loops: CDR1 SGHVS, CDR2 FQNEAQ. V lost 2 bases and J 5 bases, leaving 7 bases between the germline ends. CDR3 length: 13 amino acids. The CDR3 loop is CASSLLDRNTIYF. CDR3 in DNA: TGTGCCAGCAGCTTACTCGACAGAAACACCATATATTTT.

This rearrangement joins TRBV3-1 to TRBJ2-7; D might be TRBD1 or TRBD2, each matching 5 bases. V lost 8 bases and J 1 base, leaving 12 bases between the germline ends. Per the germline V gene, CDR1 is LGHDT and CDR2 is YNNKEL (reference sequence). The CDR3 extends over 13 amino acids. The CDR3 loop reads CASGRDGSYEQYF. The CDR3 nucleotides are TGTGCCAGCGGTAGGGACGGATCCTACGAGCAGTACTTC.

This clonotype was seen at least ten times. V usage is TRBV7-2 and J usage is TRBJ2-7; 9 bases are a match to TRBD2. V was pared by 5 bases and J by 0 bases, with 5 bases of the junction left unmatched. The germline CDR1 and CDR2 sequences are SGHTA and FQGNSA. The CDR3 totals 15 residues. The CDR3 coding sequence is TGTGCCAGCAGCCTCCTAGCGGGAAACTCCTACGAGCAGTACTTC. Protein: CASSLLAGNSYEQYF.

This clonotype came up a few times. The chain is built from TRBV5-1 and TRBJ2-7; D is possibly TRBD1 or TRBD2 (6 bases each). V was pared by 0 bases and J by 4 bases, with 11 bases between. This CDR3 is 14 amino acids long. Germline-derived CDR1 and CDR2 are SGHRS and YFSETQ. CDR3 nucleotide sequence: TGCGCCAGCAGCTTGGAGGGGGGCATATACGAGCAGTACTTC. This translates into CASSLEGGIYEQYF.

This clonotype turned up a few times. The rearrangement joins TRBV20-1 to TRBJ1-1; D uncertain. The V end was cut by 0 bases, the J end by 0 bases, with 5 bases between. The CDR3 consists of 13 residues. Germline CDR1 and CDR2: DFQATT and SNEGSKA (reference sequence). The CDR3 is CSARDDLNTEAFF. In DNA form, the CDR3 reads TGCAGTGCTAGAGATGATCTGAACACTGAAGCTTTCTTT.

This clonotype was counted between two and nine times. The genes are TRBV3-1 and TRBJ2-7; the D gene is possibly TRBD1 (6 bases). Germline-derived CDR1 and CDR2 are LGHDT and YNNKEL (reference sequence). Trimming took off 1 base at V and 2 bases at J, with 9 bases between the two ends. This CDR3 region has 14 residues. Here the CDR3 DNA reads TGTGCCAGCAGCCAAGTGACAGGCGCCTACGAGCAGTACTTC. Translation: CASSQVTGAYEQYF.

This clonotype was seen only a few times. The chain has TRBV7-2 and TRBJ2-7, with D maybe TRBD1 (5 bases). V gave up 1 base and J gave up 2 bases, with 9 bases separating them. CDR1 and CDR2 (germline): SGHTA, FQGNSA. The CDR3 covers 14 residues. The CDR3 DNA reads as TGTGCCAGCAGCTTAGGGGGCAGGACCTACGAGCAGTACTTC. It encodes CASSLGGRTYEQYF.

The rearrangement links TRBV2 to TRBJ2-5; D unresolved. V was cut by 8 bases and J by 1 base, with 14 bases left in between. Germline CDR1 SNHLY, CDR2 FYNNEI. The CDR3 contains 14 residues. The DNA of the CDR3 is TGTGCCAGCTTTTGGACCAGCCCCCAAGAGACCCAGTACTTC. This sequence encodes CASFWTSPQETQYF.

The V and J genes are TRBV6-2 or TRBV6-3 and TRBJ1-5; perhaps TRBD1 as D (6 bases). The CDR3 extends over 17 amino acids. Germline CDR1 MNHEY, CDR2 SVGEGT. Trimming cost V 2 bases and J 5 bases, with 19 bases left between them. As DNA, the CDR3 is TGTGCCAGCAGTTACCCGCAAGACAGGACTTCCTATCAGCCCCAGCATTTT. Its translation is CASSYPQDRTSYQPQHF.

The CDR3 reads CASSLAASGPQRIPGELFF. Written as DNA, the CDR3 is TGCGCCAGCAGCTTGGCGGCTAGCGGGCCCCAAAGGATTCCCGGGGAGCTGTTTTTT. The chain carries TRBV5-1 and TRBJ2-2, with 8 bases matching TRBD2. The CDR3 has 19 amino acids. Per germline, CDR1 SGHRS and CDR2 YFSETQ. With 0 bases clipped from V and 6 bases from J, the junction kept 16 bases outside the gene matches.

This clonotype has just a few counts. The CDR3 sequence: CASGQSKNIQYF. In DNA, the CDR3 is TGTGCCAGCGGACAGTCAAAAAACATTCAGTACTTC. The chain combines TRBV2 with TRBJ2-4; D is possibly TRBD1 (6 bases). V was pared by 8 bases and J by 4 bases, with 9 bases between. The CDR3 has 12 residues. The germline gives CDR1 SNHLY, CDR2 FYNNEI.

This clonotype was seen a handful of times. The CDR3 protein is CSAKVALGLAGRTDTQYF. In DNA form, the CDR3 reads TGCAGTGCTAAGGTCGCCTTGGGACTAGCGGGCCGCACAGATACGCAGTATTTT. The genes are TRBV20-1 and TRBJ2-3; 12 bases align to TRBD2. Losses at the gene ends were 4 bases for V and 1 base for J; bases not matched to a gene: 12. CDR3 length equals 18 residues. Germline CDR1 DFQATT, CDR2 SNEGSKA (reference sequence).